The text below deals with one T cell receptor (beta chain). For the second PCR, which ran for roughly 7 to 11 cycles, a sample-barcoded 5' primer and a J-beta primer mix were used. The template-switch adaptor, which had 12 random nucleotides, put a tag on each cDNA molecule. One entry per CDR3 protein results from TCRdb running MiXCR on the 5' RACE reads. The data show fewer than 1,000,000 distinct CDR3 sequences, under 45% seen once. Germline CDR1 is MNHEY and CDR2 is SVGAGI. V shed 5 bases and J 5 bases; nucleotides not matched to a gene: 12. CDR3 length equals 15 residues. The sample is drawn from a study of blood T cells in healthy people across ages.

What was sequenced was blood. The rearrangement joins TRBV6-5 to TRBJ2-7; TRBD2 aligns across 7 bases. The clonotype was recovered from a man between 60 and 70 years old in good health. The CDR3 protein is CASSSYTGGKNEQYF. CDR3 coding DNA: TGTGCCAGCAGTAGTTACACCGGGGGGAAGAACGAGCAGTACTTC.